A single sample is the source of the 8 T cell receptor beta chains below, sequenced in a study of HIV-infected patients and healthy controls. TCRdb redid the calling of the 5' RACE reads with MiXCR, one entry per CDR3 protein. The sample consists of 19,000 or so distinct CDR3 sequences, around 19% of them appearing once. The specimen sequenced was CD8+ T cells from blood. Receptors were obtained from a human donor in good health.

This clonotype occurred many times. CDR3 nucleotide sequence: TGTGCCAGCAGCCGGGACAACACCGGGGAGCTGTTTTTT. It codes for CASSRDNTGELFF. The chain links TRBV6-4 to TRBJ2-2; D is possibly TRBD1 or TRBD2 (5 bases each). The CDR3 has 13 residues. V dropped 6 bases and J dropped 2 bases, with 7 bases sitting between them. Germline values: CDR1 MRHNA, CDR2 SNTAGT.

This clonotype was seen ten or more times. This chain joins TRBV24-1 and TRBJ2-2; 7 bases match TRBD1. Trimming removed 5 bases from V and 7 bases from J; junction bases left unmatched: 6. CDR3 length equals 14 residues. Germline V gives CDR1 KGHDR, CDR2 SFDVKD. CDR3 DNA sequence: TGTGCCACCAGTGCTATACAGGGGAGCGGGGAGCTGTTTTTT. Protein sequence: CATSAIQGSGELFF.

The chain is built from TRBV30 and TRBJ1-1, with D maybe TRBD1 (5 bases). Germline CDR1 and CDR2: GTSNPN and SVGIG (reference sequence). The CDR3 length is 11 residues. V was trimmed by 4 bases and J by 5 bases, leaving 8 bases between them. In DNA form, the CDR3 reads TGTGCCTGGAAAGGGGAAACTGAAGCTTTCTTT. Translated: CAWKGETEAFF.

This clonotype has just a few counts. The chain couples TRBV2 to TRBJ1-5; D not certain. Germline lookup yields CDR1 SNHLY and CDR2 FYNNEI. The V gene lost 3 bases and the J gene lost 3 bases, with 9 bases spanning the gap. This CDR3 has 14 amino acids. The DNA of the CDR3 is TGTGCCAGCAGTGAGACCCCCAACAATCAGCCCCAGCATTTT. It encodes CASSETPNNQPQHF.

This clonotype was picked up a small number of times. V and J are TRBV2 and TRBJ2-2; tentatively, D is TRBD1 (6 bases). V was clipped by 5 bases and J by 0 bases, with 19 bases between them. The CDR3 is 18 residues long. From germline, CDR1 is SNHLY and CDR2 FYNNEI. CDR3 DNA sequence: TGTGCCAGCAGTTCTCCTCAGGGGCCGCGCCCGAACACCGGGGAGCTGTTTTTT. This codes for CASSSPQGPRPNTGELFF.

The chain joins TRBV29-1 to TRBJ2-1; 9 bases are shared with TRBD2. Germline V gene sequence: CDR1 SQVTM, CDR2 ANQGSEA. With 1 base clipped from V and 0 bases from J, the junction kept 4 bases outside the gene matches. This CDR3 is 16 amino acids long. The CDR3 spells CSVEGLAGISYNEQFF. CDR3 sequence (DNA): TGCAGCGTTGAAGGTCTAGCGGGGATCTCCTACAATGAGCAGTTCTTC.

The gene calls are TRBV29-1 and TRBJ2-6; D might be TRBD2 (6 bases). This CDR3 contains 15 residues. Germline values: CDR1 SQVTM, CDR2 ANQGSEA. Between the trimmed V and J ends, which lost 6 bases and 1 base, there was a span of 13 bases. CDR3 in amino acids: CSVMGLPSGANVLTF. The DNA of the CDR3 is TGCAGCGTGATGGGACTCCCATCTGGGGCCAACGTCCTGACTTTC.

There are a few counts of this clonotype. J is TRBJ2-1 and V is TRBV7-9; tentatively, D is TRBD2 (5 bases). The CDR3 sequence is 13 residues long. V lost 10 bases to trimming and J lost 7 bases, with 17 bases between them. CDR1 SEHNR and CDR2 FQNEAQ come from the germline V gene (reference sequence). The CDR3 region is CATSLDRGNEQFF. The CDR3 region has the DNA TGTGCCACGTCTTTGGATCGGGGTAATGAGCAGTTCTTC.